A single sample is the source of the 15 T cell receptor beta chains below, sequenced in a study of blood T cell repertoires in COVID-19. Profiled with immunoSEQ multiplex PCR; TCRdb holds only in-frame clones, not every one. Of roughly 150,000 clones listed, around 84% are singletons. Material: peripheral blood. These receptors were obtained from a woman between 50 and 59 years old in a cohort sampled during active or convalescent COVID-19.

This rearrangement joins TRBV7-9 to TRBJ2-1; D not resolved. Germline V gives CDR1 SEHNR, CDR2 FQNEAQ (reference sequence). The CDR3 consists of 12 residues. Deletions cut 1 base from V and 6 bases from J, with 4 bases between. CDR3 DNA: TGTGCCAGCAGCTTAGACAGCAATGAGCAGTTCTTC. As protein: CASSLDSNEQFF.

This clone was seen more than once but under ten times. The chain combines TRBV2 with TRBJ2-1; D remains unclear. Trimming pared 7 bases from V and 6 bases from J, leaving 22 bases between. The germline CDR1 and CDR2 sequences are SNHLY and FYNNEI. This CDR3 region has 16 residues. The DNA for the CDR3 is TGTGCCAGCACCAAGGTGGTTTCGGTGACGGGCAATGAGCAGTTCTTC. This sequence encodes CASTKVVSVTGNEQFF.

V is TRBV29-1 and J is TRBJ1-2; no definite D call. Germline CDR1 and CDR2: SQVTM and ANQGSEA. The V end was cut by 4 bases, the J end by 6 bases, with 18 bases between. The CDR3 has 14 residues. In DNA, the CDR3 is TGCAGCGTTGCGGCCTGGGGAGGGAAGAATGGCTACACCTTC. Its protein is CSVAAWGGKNGYTF. Supplemented by reference TRBV29-1 and TRBJ1-2, the full variable domain reads SAVISQKPSRDICQRGTSLTIQCQVDSQVTMMFWYRQQPGQSLTLIATANQGSEATYESGFVIDKFPISRPNLTFSTLTVSNMSPEDSSIYLCSVAAWGGKNGYTFGSGTRLTVV.

The chain employs TRBV7-3 and TRBJ2-1; 9 nucleotides line up with TRBD1. Germline values: CDR1 SGHTA, CDR2 FQGTGA. The CDR3 sequence is 14 residues long. Trimming at V came to 5 bases and at J to 6 bases, leaving 5 bases not matched to a gene. Here the CDR3 reads CASSPSGQGNEQFF. For the CDR3, the DNA is TGTGCCAGCAGCCCGTCGGGACAGGGCAATGAGCAGTTCTTC.

The rearrangement joins TRBV7-5 to TRBJ1-5. TRBV7-5 is an annotated pseudogene. CDR3 length equals 13 residues. DNA for the CDR3: TGTGCCAGAAGCTTAGCCCCCGGTCAGCCCCAGCATTTT. Residues: CARSLAPGQPQHF.

V usage is TRBV5-1 and J usage is TRBJ1-2; D is perhaps TRBD1 (5 bases). The length of the CDR3 is 13 residues. CDR1 SGHRS and CDR2 YFSETQ come from the germline V gene. V lost 0 bases and J lost 8, with 11 bases in between. The CDR3 is CASSLDAGVGYTF. CDR3 bases: TGCGCCAGCAGCTTGGATGCGGGGGTGGGCTACACCTTC.

This rearrangement joins TRBV20-1 to TRBJ1-6, with 8 bases fitting TRBD1. Germline lookup yields CDR1 DFQATT and CDR2 SNEGSKA (reference sequence). J was trimmed by 0 bases and V by 3 bases; bases with no gene match: 7. This CDR3 comprises 17 residues. The CDR3 is CSASGGQGDSYNSPLHF. In DNA, the CDR3 is TGCAGTGCTAGTGGAGGACAGGGAGACTCCTATAATTCACCCCTCCACTTT.

V and J are TRBV4-2 and TRBJ2-2; D is perhaps TRBD2 (6 bases). Per germline, CDR1 LGHNA and CDR2 YNFKEQ. The V end was cut by 0 bases, the J end by 1 base, with 12 bases between. The CDR3 has 17 amino acids. The CDR3 sequence is CASSQDPRGGNTGELFF. The DNA for the CDR3 is TGTGCCAGCAGCCAAGATCCACGGGGAGGGAACACCGGGGAGCTGTTTTTT.

This clone was seen only a few times. The chain employs TRBV2 and TRBJ2-7; TRBD1 agrees at 9 bases. Germline V gene sequence: CDR1 SNHLY, CDR2 FYNNEI. The CDR3 is 15 residues long. V lost 8 bases, J lost 4 bases, and 12 bases stayed unmatched. Written as DNA, the CDR3 is TGTGCCAGCCTCTGGGGGCCGGGACAGGGTTACGAGCAGTACTTC. Amino acid sequence: CASLWGPGQGYEQYF.

The V gene is TRBV6-6, the J gene TRBJ2-7; 9 nucleotides match TRBD1. The trim removed 10 bases at V and 1 base at J, leaving 11 bases unmatched. The length of the CDR3 is 15 residues. Germline CDR1 and CDR2: MNHNY and SVGAGI (reference sequence). CDR3: CATLPRTGVSYEQYF. In nucleotides, the CDR3 is TGTGCCACCCTACCTAGGACAGGGGTTTCCTACGAGCAGTACTTC.

This chain joins TRBV11-2 and TRBJ2-5; 7 bases fit TRBD2. The V gene end was trimmed by 5 bases and the J gene end by 3 bases; junction bases not matched to a gene: 12. The germline CDR1 and CDR2 sequences are SGHAT and FQNNGV. The CDR3 has 16 amino acids. The DNA for the CDR3 is TGTGCCAGCAGCCCCCCGAGGGGCGGGGGAGAAGAGACCCAGTACTTC. It is translated as CASSPPRGGGEETQYF.

The chain joins TRBV24-1 to TRBJ2-5; 8 positions agree with TRBD1. Losses at the gene ends were 3 bases for V and 5 bases for J; bases not matched to a gene: 13. The CDR3 contains 17 residues. Germline V CDR1 and CDR2: KGHDR, SFDVKD. CDR3: CATSDVGQGLIWETQYF. CDR3 sequence (DNA): TGTGCCACCAGTGATGTAGGACAGGGTCTTATTTGGGAGACCCAGTACTTC.

This chain uses TRBV7-2 with TRBJ1-5; 7 bases are a match to TRBD1. In germline, CDR1 is SGHTA, CDR2 FQGNSA. The CDR3 has 15 residues. The junction had 6 bases not matched to a gene; V was cut back by 4 bases and J by 3 bases. CDR3 bases: TGTGCCAGCAGCTCCGGAGGGGGCAACAATCAGCCCCAGCATTTT. Translating it yields CASSSGGGNNQPQHF. Based on the CDR3 plus reference TRBV7-2 and TRBJ1-5, the full variable domain is GAGVSQSPSNKVTEKGKDVELRCDPISGHTALYWYRQSLGQGLEFLIYFQGNSAPDKSGLPSDRFSAERTGGSVSTLTIQRTQQEDSAVYLCASSSGGGNNQPQHFGDGTRLSIL.

The genes are TRBV7-9 and TRBJ2-7, with D hard to call. From germline, CDR1 is SEHNR and CDR2 FQNEAQ (reference sequence). The length of the CDR3 is 11 residues. V was clipped by 5 bases and J by 3 bases, with 5 bases between them. The CDR3 DNA is TGTGCCAGCAGCGCCAGCTACGAGCAGTACTTC. Translating gives CASSASYEQYF.

The CDR3 nucleotides read TGTGCCAGCAGCTTAGTTTACGACAGCTCCTACGAGCAGTACTTC. The encoded protein is CASSLVYDSSYEQYF. The chain couples TRBV7-9 to TRBJ2-7; TRBD1 might be the D (5 bases). Trimming cost V 1 base and J 0 bases, with 10 bases left between them. In germline, CDR1 is SEHNR, CDR2 FQNEAQ (reference sequence). There are 15 residues in the CDR3.